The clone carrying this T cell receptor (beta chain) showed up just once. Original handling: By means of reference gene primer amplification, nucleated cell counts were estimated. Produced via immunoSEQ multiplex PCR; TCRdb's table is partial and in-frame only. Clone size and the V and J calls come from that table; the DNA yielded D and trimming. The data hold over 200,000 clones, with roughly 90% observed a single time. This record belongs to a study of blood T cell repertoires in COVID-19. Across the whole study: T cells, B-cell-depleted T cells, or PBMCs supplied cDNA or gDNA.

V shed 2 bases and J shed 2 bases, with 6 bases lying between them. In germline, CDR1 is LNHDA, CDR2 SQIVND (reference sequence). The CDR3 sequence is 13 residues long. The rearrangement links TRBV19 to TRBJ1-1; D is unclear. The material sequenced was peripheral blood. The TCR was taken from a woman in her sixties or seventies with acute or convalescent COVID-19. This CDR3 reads CASSIRANTEAFF. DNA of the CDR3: TGTGCCAGTAGTATACGAGCCAACACTGAAGCTTTCTTT.